Shown below are 15 T cell receptor beta chains from a single sample sequenced in a study of blood T cells in healthy people across ages. The second PCR ran roughly 6 to 11 cycles with a sample-barcoded 5' primer and J-beta primers. TCRdb redid the calling of the 5' RACE reads with MiXCR, one entry per CDR3 protein. Of hundreds of thousands of distinct CDR3 sequences in the sample, roughly 43% were seen once. Sample: blood. Receptors were obtained from a man at least 80 years old in good health.

This clonotype was counted at least ten times. The junction and the germline gene differ at one end; a read error may be behind it. This rearrangement joins TRBV28 to TRBJ2-7; D might be TRBD2 (6 bases). This CDR3 is built from 14 residues. The germline CDR1 and CDR2 sequences are MDHEN and SYDVKM. The CDR3 DNA reads as TGTGCCAGCAGCTTATCCGGGAGAACCTACGAGCAGTACTTC. Translating it yields CASSLSGRTYEQYF.

The genes are TRBV28 and TRBJ2-4; 8 bases are a match to TRBD1. The DNA end is more similar to TRBJ2-7, so the J call may be wrong. Germline CDR1 MDHEN, CDR2 SYDVKM. The CDR3 extends over 13 amino acids. The CDR3 is CASIGQGAHEQYF. CDR3 bases: TGTGCCAGCATTGGGCAGGGGGCCCACGAGCAGTACTTC.

This clonotype has a handful of counts. CDR3 bases: TGTGCCAGCAGCTTACAGGGGGCGATTCTCTACAATGAGCAGTTCTTC. This sequence encodes CASSLQGAILYNEQFF. The chain is built from TRBV7-2 and TRBJ2-1; 8 bases match TRBD1. The junction had 6 bases not matched to a gene; V was cut back by 2 bases and J by 3 bases. This CDR3 is 16 amino acids long. CDR1 SGHTA and CDR2 FQGNSA come from the germline V gene.

This chain uses TRBV29-1 with TRBJ2-5; 7 nucleotides match TRBD1. CDR3 length equals 13 residues. CDR1 and CDR2 from the germline V gene are SQVTM and ANQGSEA. Trimming took 8 bases from V and 5 from J; bases not matched to a gene: 11. CDR3 nucleotide sequence: TGCAGCCTTCTAGGGGGCGCCGGGGAGACCCAGTACTTC. Translation gives CSLLGGAGETQYF. The variable domain in full, with the rest retrieved from reference TRBV29-1 and TRBJ2-5, is SAVISQKPSRDICQRGTSLTIQCQVDSQVTMMFWYRQQPGQSLTLIATANQGSEATYESGFVIDKFPISRPNLTFSTLTVSNMSPEDSSIYLCSLLGGAGETQYFGPGTRLLVL.

The chain combines TRBV7-9 with TRBJ1-5, with 7 bases fitting TRBD1. The CDR3 length is 15 residues. The trim removed 1 base at V and 7 bases at J, leaving 7 bases unmatched. Germline V gene lookup returns CDR1 SEHNR and CDR2 FQNEAQ (reference sequence). CDR3 protein: CASSLGGQTVQPQHF. The CDR3 DNA reads as TGTGCCAGCAGCTTAGGGGGACAGACGGTACAGCCCCAGCATTTT.

The chain combines TRBV14 with TRBJ2-1; D unresolved. The germline V and J ends were trimmed by 0 bases and 10 bases, with 10 bases remaining between them. The CDR3 contains 13 residues. The V gene's germline CDR1 is SGHDN and CDR2 FVKESK. CDR3 sequence reads: CASSQDLVIEQFF. CDR3 nucleotides: TGTGCCAGCAGCCAAGATTTAGTAATAGAGCAGTTCTTC. The whole variable domain, filled in from reference TRBV14 and TRBJ2-1, reads EAGVTQFPSHSVIEKGQTVTLRCDPISGHDNLYWYRRVMGKEIKFLLHFVKESKQDESGMPNNRFLAERTGGTYSTLKVQPAELEDSGVYFCASSQDLVIEQFFGPGTRLTVL.

V is TRBV25-1 and J is TRBJ2-7; the match to TRBD1 covers 9 bases. Looked up from germline, CDR1 is MGHDK and CDR2 is SYGVNS. This CDR3 is built from 15 residues. V was pared by 1 base and J by 1 base, with 2 bases of the junction left unmatched. CDR3: CASSESGQGSYEQYF. In DNA form, the CDR3 reads TGTGCCAGCAGTGAATCCGGACAGGGGTCCTACGAGCAGTACTTC.

This clonotype was seen only a few times. V is TRBV7-2 and J is TRBJ2-3, with no clear D. Germline CDR1 is SGHTA and CDR2 is FQGNSA. V was shortened by 5 bases and J by 0 bases, with 12 bases between the two germline ends. The CDR3 has 15 residues. The CDR3 bases are TGTGCCAGCAGCGAACGAAATCCCAGCACAGATACGCAGTATTTT. It is translated as CASSERNPSTDTQYF.

V and J are TRBV15 and TRBJ2-4, with TRBD1 matching over 7 bases. Judging by the DNA end, TRBJ2-7 fits better; the J call may be wrong. This CDR3 has 14 amino acids. Per the germline V gene, CDR1 is LNHNV and CDR2 is YYDKDF (reference sequence). CDR3 sequence (DNA): TGTGCCACCAGCACGGACAGGTCCTTCAACGAGCAGTACTTC. Amino acids: CATSTDRSFNEQYF.

The chain is built from TRBV6-5 and TRBJ1-6; no reliable D call. The CDR3 extends over 16 amino acids. In germline, CDR1 is MNHEY, CDR2 SVGAGI. Trimming took off 6 bases at V and 5 bases at J, with 17 bases between the two ends. CDR3 bases: TGTGCCAGCAGGTCCCGTAACGGCTTTAATAATTCACCCCTCCACTTT. Its protein product is CASRSRNGFNNSPLHF.

In this sample, this clonotype turned up many times. The chain uses TRBV15 and TRBJ2-1, with 10 positions matching TRBD1. V dropped 6 bases and J dropped 5; count of bases not matched to a gene: 4. This CDR3 comprises 14 residues. Germline V gives CDR1 LNHNV, CDR2 YYDKDF (reference sequence). The CDR3 reads CATRGTGAHNEQFF. CDR3 coding DNA: TGTGCCACCAGAGGGACAGGGGCCCACAATGAGCAGTTCTTC.

This clonotype was counted only a few times. The chain has TRBV12-3 or TRBV12-4 and TRBJ1-6, with 7 positions matching TRBD1. The length of the CDR3 is 14 residues. Trimming took 3 bases from V and 10 from J; bases not matched to a gene: 6. CDR3: CASSLGGGVSPLHF. CDR3 DNA: TGTGCCAGCAGTTTGGGAGGGGGCGTCTCACCCCTCCACTTT.

This clonotype showed up just a few times. This rearrangement joins TRBV4-3 to TRBJ2-7; maybe TRBD2 (6 bases). The V gene's germline CDR1 is LGHNA and CDR2 YSLEER. The CDR3 length is 12 residues. Deletions cut 4 bases from V and 9 bases from J, with 13 bases between. CDR3 nucleotides: TGCGCCAGCAGCCCCATTGGGGGGTGGCAGTACTTC. This sequence encodes CASSPIGGWQYF.

This chain uses TRBV12-3 or TRBV12-4 with TRBJ2-5; the match to TRBD2 covers 7 bases. This CDR3 is 15 amino acids long. Trimming removed 5 bases from V and 5 bases from J; junction bases left unmatched: 11. CDR3 in amino acids: CASSQSRGVRETQYF. CDR3 nucleotides: TGTGCCAGCAGTCAAAGTCGGGGGGTGAGGGAGACCCAGTACTTC.

For this clonotype: Given a much more abundant clone one base away, this may be a read error. The chain employs TRBV20-1 and TRBJ2-1, with D hard to call. The J call may be wrong; the DNA end is better matched by TRBJ2-7. Germline V gene lookup returns CDR1 DFQATT and CDR2 SNEGSKA (reference sequence). The CDR3 extends over 11 amino acids. The chain's CDR3 is CSASVYNEQYF. In DNA, the CDR3 is TGCAGTGCTAGTGTCTACAATGAGCAGTACTTC.